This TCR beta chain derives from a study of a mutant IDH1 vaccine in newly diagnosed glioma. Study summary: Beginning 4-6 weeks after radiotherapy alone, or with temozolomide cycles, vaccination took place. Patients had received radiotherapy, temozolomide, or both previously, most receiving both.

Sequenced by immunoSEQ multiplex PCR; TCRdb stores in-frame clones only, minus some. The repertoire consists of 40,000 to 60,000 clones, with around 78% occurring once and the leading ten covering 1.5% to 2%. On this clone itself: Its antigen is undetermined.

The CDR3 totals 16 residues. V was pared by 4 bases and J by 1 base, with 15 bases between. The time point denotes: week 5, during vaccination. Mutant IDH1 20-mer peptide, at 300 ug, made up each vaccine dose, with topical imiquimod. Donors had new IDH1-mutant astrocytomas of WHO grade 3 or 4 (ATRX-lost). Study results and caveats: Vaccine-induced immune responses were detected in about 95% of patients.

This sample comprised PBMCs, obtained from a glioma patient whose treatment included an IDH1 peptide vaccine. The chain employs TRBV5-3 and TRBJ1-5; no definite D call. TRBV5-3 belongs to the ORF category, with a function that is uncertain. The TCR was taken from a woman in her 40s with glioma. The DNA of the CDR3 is TGTGCCAGAAGCGAGCCCTCGGGAAGAAGCAATCAGCCCCAGCATTTT. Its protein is CARSEPSGRSNQPQHF.